This entry features one T cell receptor (beta chain) sequence. What it binds is not known. The sample comes from a study of graft-versus-host responses after intestinal transplantation. Produced via immunoSEQ multiplex PCR; TCRdb's table is partial and in-frame only. This repertoire shows tens of thousands of clones, 90% found once; its top ten account for approximately 1.3%. Overall study results and limits: Recipient marrow contained GvH clones, some of which appeared first in ileum or blood.

The clonotype was recovered from a human donor who received an intestinal transplant. The sample consisted of unstimulated CD8+ T cells sorted from spleen or lymph node cells, taken before intestinal transplant.

CDR3 in DNA: TGTGCCAGCAGTGACTCCAGGACTACATACAATGAGCAGTTCTTC. Amino acid sequence: CASSDSRTTYNEQFF. The rearrangement uses TRBV6-4 and TRBJ2-1, with D possibly being TRBD2 (6 bases). Looked up from germline, CDR1 is MRHNA and CDR2 is SNTAGT. The V gene lost 0 bases and the J gene lost 4 bases, with 10 bases spanning the gap. The length of the CDR3 is 15 residues.